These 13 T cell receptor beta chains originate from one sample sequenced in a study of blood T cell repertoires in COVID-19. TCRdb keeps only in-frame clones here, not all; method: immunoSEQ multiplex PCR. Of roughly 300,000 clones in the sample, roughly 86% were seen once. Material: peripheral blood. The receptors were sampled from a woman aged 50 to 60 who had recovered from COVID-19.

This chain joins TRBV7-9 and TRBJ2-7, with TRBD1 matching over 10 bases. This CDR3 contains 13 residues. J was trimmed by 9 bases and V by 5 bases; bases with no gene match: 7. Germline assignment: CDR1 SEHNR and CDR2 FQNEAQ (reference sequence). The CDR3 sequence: CASSRRDRGMQYF. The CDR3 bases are TGTGCCAGCAGCCGTCGGGACAGGGGAATGCAGTACTTC. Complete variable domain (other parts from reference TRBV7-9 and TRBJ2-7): DTGVSQNPRHKITKRGQNVTFRCDPISEHNRLYWYRQTLGQGPEFLTYFQNEAQLEKSRLLSDRFSAERPKGSFSTLEIQRTEQGDSAMYLCASSRRDRGMQYFGPGTRLTVT.

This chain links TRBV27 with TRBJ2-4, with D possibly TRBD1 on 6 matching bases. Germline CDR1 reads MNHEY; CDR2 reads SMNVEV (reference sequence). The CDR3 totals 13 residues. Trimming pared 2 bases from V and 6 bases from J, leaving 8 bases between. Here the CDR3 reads CASSLSRGNIQYF. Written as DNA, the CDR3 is TGTGCCAGCAGTTTAAGCAGGGGAAACATTCAGTACTTC.

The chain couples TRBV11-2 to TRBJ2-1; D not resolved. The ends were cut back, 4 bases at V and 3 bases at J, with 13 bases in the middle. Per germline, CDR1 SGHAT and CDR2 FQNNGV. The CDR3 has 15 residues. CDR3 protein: CASSSRYAYYNEQFF. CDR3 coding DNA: TGTGCCAGCAGCTCCCGCTACGCCTACTACAATGAGCAGTTCTTC.

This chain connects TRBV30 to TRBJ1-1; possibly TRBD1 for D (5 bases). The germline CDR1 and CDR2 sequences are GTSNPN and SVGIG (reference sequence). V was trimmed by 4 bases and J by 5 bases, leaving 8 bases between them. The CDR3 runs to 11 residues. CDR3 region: CAWTGLTEAFF. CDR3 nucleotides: TGTGCCTGGACAGGGTTAACTGAAGCTTTCTTT.

The CDR3 bases are TGTGCCATCAGTGACAGGTCGGATGAAAAACTGTTTTTT. Protein: CAISDRSDEKLFF. The chain carries TRBV10-3 and TRBJ1-4, with D uncertain. The germline CDR1 and CDR2 sequences are ENHRY and SYGVKD. The CDR3 runs 13 residues. V was pared by 3 bases and J by 6 bases, with 8 bases between.

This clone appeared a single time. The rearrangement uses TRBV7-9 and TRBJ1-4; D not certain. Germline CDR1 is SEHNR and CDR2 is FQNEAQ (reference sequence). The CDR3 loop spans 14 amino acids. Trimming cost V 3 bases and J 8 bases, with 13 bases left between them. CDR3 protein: CASSFLGVQEKLFF. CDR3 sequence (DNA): TGTGCCAGCAGCTTTCTGGGAGTGCAAGAAAAACTGTTTTTT.

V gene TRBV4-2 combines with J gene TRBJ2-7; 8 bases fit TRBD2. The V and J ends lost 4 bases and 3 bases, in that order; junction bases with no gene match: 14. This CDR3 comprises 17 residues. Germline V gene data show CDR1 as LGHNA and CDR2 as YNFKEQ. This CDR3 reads CASSLHHDMAGGYEQYF. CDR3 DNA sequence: TGTGCCAGCAGCCTGCACCACGATATGGCGGGAGGCTACGAGCAGTACTTC.

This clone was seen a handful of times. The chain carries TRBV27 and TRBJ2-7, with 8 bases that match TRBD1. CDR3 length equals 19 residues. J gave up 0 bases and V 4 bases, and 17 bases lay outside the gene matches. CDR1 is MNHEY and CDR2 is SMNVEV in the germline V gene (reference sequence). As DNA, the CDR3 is TGTGCCAGCAGTTCTACCTTAACCCGGCCAGGGGGCGCCTCCTACGAGCAGTACTTC. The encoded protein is CASSSTLTRPGGASYEQYF.

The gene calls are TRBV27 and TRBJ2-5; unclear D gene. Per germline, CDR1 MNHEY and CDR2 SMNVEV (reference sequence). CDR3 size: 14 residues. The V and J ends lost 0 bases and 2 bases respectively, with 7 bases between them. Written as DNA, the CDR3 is TGTGCCAGCAGTTTATCGGTACTACAAGAGACCCAGTACTTC. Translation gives CASSLSVLQETQYF.

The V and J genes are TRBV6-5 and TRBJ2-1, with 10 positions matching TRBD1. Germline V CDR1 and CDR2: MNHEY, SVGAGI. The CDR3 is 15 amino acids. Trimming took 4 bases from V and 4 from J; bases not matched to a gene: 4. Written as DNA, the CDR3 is TGTGCCAGCAGTTCGGACAGGGGGACTTACAATGAGCAGTTCTTC. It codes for CASSSDRGTYNEQFF.

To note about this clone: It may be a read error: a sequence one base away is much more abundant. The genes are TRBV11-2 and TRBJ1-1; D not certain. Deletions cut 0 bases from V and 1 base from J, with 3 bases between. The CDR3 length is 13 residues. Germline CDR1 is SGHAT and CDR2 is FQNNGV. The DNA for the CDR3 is TGTGCCAGCAGCTTAGACAGGAACACTGAAGCTTTCTTT. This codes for CASSLDRNTEAFF.

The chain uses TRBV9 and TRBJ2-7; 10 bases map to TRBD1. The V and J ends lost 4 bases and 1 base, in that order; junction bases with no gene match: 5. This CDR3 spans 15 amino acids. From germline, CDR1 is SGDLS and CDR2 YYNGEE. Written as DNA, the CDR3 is TGTGCCAGCAGCCGACAGGGGGCGGGATCCTACGAGCAGTACTTC. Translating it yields CASSRQGAGSYEQYF.

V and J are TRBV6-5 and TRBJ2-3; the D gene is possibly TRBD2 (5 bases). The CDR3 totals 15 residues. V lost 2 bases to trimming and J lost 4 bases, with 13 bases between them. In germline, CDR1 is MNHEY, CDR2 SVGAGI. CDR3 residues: CASSYISGRADTQYF. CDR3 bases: TGTGCCAGCAGTTACATTTCGGGAAGGGCAGATACGCAGTATTTT.